The TCR beta chain under discussion was sequenced for a study of metastatic and nonmetastatic thyroid tumors. Overall study context: Peripheral blood and tumor or nodule samples from malignant and benign thyroid patients were compared. Study results and limitations: As reported, TCR beta diversity in blood and tumor was significantly higher in malignant thyroid tumors than in benign nodules.

Study processing details: Building a distant-metastasis classifier for papillary thyroid cancer drew on CDR3 differences across clinicopathological groups. TCRdb reanalyzed the PCR reads with MiXCR. The V and J calls were determined by TCRdb, not by the authors. Of about 13,000 clones detected, approximately 30% appear once; the ten largest clones hold around 12%. No treatment of any kind had been given to any patient before thyroid surgery. The V gene end was trimmed by 1 base and the J gene end by 5 bases; junction bases not matched to a gene: 7. From germline, CDR1 is SGHVS and CDR2 FNYEAQ. The CDR3 totals 16 residues. This clone was seen once. Its antigen is undetermined.

The J gene is TRBJ2-3, the V gene TRBV7-6; 9 nucleotides line up with TRBD2. The sample consisted of tumor tissue. The TCR sequence derives from a male donor with papillary thyroid cancer or a benign thyroid nodule (not recorded which). Some clones in this sample may be carry-over from other donors' samples. CDR3 nucleotides: TGTGCCAGCAGCTTAGTTGGTAGCGGGAGAGTAGATACGCAGTATTTT. It codes for CASSLVGSGRVDTQYF.